Listed here is a single T cell receptor beta chain. This clonotype was seen only once. No antigen is known for it. Qualities for individual bases were not recorded, and no much larger clone is one base off. A lone read gives weak evidence. RNA was extracted with the RNeasy kit and roughly 0.5 to 1 ug was reverse transcribed using random hexamers. The immunoSEQ multiplex PCR assay, covering 54 Vbeta and 13 Jbeta segments, was used to amplify TCR beta CDR3 regions. To correct PCR amplification bias, a synthetic template baseline was used for both primer optimization and computational correction. The original methods were these. Reads were annotated to V, D and J genes according to IMGT and were analyzed with immunoSEQ Analyzer, with only productive sequences retained. To calculate clonality, Shannon entropy was normalized by log2 of the number of productive unique sequences and then subtracted from one. For each patient and control, public and private clones were evaluated among the 100 most prevalent clones. Clones were defined as Susac-specific when absent from the healthy and MS cohorts, from about 1,100 published viral clones and from other ImmuneACCESS disease sequences. In TCRdb, the public reads were trimmed at Q25 with fastp and aligned with MiXCR, with productive beta chains retained. Duplicate CDR3 protein sequences are folded into a single record with the most common DNA and genes. What appears here as the V and J calls and clone size reflects TCRdb's work, not the paper's. Counted in this sample were under 200,000 distinct CDR3 sequences; about 90% of them appeared once. The top ten constitute 0.08% of the sample.

High-throughput TCR beta sequencing profiled peripheral blood CD8+ and CD4+ T cells from healthy donors, Susac syndrome patients and multiple sclerosis patients. The healthy donors served as controls matched for age and sex. CD8+ TEMRA cells were enriched by FACS, while bulk CD8+ and CD4+ T cells were purified by magnetic negative isolation. Blood was drawn into EDTA tubes, processed within 24 hours, and PBMCs were isolated by density gradient centrifugation. PBMCs destined for TCR sequencing were cryopreserved in liquid nitrogen and later thawed in a 37 °C water bath. Purity of sorted or isolated CD4+, CD8+ and CD8+ TEMRA cells was at least 90%. This specimen belongs to a study of CD8 T cells in Susac syndrome (dated by TCRdb to about 2019). Regarding the complete study: The study used repertoire sequencing to test whether antigen drove CD8+ T cell activation and differentiation in Susac syndrome.

Paper-wide results and their limitations: The TCR sequencing and HLA analysis was acknowledged to have included a relatively small number of individuals.

Taken from cysteine to phenylalanine, the CDR3 has 12 residues. Only the CDR3 DNA stays, 36 bases, in frame from base 1. For CDR1 and CDR2, the germline V gene (reference sequence) lists DFQATT and SNEGSKA. The V and J ends are trimmed by 4 bases and 4 bases, leaving 9 bases between them. The rearrangement joined TRBV20-1 to TRBJ2-3, with TRBD2 as a weak D call on 6 bases. What was sequenced was CD4+ T cells from PBMCs. This clonotype was sampled from a human donor in good health. The base sequence is TGCAGTGCTATGGAGGGCGCAGATACGCAGTATTTT. Its translation is CSAMEGADTQYF.